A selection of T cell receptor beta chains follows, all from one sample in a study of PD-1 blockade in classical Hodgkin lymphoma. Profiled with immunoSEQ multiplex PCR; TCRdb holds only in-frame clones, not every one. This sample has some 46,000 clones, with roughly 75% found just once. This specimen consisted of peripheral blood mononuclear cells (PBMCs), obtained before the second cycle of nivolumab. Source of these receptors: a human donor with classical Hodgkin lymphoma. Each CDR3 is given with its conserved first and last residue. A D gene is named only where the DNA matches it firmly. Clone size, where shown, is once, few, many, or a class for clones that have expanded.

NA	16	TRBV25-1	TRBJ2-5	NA	TGTGCCAGCAGTGAATTGCTAGGGGGGTCCCAAGAGACCCAGTACTTC	CASSELLGGSQETQYF
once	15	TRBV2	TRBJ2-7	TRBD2	TGTGCCAGCAGCGCCGGGACTAGCGGGGACAGCGAGCAGTACTTC	CASSAGTSGDSEQYF
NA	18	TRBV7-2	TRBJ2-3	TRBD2	TGTGCCAGCAGCTTTTACGGACTAGCGGGGGGGGGCACAGATACGCAGTATTTT	CASSFYGLAGGGTDTQYF
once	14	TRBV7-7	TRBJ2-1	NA	TGTGCCAGCAGCCACGGGGTCTCCTACAATGAGCAGTTCTTC	CASSHGVSYNEQFF
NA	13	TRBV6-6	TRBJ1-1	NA	TGTGCCACCTATCTAGGGGAAGGCACTGAAGCTTTCTTT	CATYLGEGTEAFF
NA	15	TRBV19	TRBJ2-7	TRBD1	TGTGCCAGTAGTTTTTCCCCTACAGGGGTCTACGAGCAGTACTTC	CASSFSPTGVYEQYF
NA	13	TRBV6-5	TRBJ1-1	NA	TGTGCCAGCAGTTACGAGTGGGCTACTGAAGCTTTCTTT	CASSYEWATEAFF
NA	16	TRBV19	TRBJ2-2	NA	TGTGCCAGTAGTACCCGATCGGGGGCGAACACCGGGGAGCTGTTTTTT	CASSTRSGANTGELFF
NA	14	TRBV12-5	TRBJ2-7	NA	TGTGCTAGTGGTGGATGGACGAGCTCCTACGAGCAGTACTTC	CASGGWTSSYEQYF
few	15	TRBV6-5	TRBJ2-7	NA	TGTGCCAGCAGTTACTCCACGGGACAAACCTACGAGCAGTACTTC	CASSYSTGQTYEQYF
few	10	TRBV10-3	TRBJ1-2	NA	TGTGCCATCATCCCTAGGGAGTTGGACTTC	CAIIPRELDF
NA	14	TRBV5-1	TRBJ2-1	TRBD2	TGCGCCAGCAGCTCGGGACTAGCGGGTGACGAGCAGTTCTTC	CASSSGLAGDEQFF
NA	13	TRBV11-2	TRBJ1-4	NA	TGTGCCAGCAAGACGACAACTAATGAAAAACTGTTTTTT	CASKTTTNEKLFF
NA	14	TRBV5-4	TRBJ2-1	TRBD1	TGTGCCAGCAGCCCACAGGGGGTCTACAATGAGCAGTTCTTC	CASSPQGVYNEQFF
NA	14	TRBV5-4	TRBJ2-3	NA	TGTGCCAGCAGCCTTGGTGGCGACAGAGATACGCAGTATTTT	CASSLGGDRDTQYF
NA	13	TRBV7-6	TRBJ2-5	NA	TGTGCCAGCAGCTTCACGGAAGGGGAGACCCAGTACTTC	CASSFTEGETQYF
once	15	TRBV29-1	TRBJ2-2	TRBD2	TGCAGCGTGCGGGCGGGGGGTACGAACACCGGGGAGCTGTTTTTT	CSVRAGGTNTGELFF
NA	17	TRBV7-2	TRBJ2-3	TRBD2	TGTGCCAGCAGCACTGGGACTAGCGGGGGGGCCGTGGATACGCAGTATTTT	CASSTGTSGGAVDTQYF
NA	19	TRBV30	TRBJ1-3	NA	TGTGCCTGGAGTAGCCACCCCGGTGGCCTCAGCTTCTCTGGAAACACCATATATTTT	CAWSSHPGGLSFSGNTIYF
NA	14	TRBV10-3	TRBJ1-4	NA	TGTGCCAGCTGCCCGGGGGGAACTAATGAAAAACTGTTTTTT	CASCPGGTNEKLFF
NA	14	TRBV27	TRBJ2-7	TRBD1	TGTGCCAGCAGCCAGACAGGGGGCATGGGCGAGCAGTACTTC	CASSQTGGMGEQYF
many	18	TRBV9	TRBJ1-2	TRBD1	TGTGCCAGCAGCGTAGCTACCGATCCGGGACAGAAAACCGGGGGCTACACCTTC	CASSVATDPGQKTGGYTF